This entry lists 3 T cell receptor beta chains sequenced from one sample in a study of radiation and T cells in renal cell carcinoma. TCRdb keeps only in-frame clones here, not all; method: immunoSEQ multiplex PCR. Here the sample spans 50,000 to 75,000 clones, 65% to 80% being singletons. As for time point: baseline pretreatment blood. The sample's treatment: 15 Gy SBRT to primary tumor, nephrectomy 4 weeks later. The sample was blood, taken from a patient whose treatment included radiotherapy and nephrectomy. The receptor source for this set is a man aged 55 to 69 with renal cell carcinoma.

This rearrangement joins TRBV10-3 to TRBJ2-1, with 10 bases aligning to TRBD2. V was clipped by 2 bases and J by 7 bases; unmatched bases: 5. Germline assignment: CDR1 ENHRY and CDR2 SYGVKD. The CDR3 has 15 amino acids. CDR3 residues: CAISEITSGANEQFF. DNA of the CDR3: TGTGCCATCAGTGAGATAACTAGCGGGGCTAATGAGCAGTTCTTC.

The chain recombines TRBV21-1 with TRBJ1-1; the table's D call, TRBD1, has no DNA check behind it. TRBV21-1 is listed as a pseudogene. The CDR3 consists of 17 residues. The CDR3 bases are TGTGCCAGCTTTCCAGGAAGGACCCCCATAGGGGACACTGAAGCTTTCTTT. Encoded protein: CASFPGRTPIGDTEAFF.

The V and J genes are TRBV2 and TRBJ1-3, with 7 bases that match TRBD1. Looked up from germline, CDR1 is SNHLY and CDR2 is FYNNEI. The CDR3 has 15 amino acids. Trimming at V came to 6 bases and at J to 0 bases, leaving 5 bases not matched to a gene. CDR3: CASRGQHYSGNTIYF. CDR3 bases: TGTGCCAGCAGGGGACAGCACTACTCTGGAAACACCATATATTTT.